The present T cell receptor (beta chain) was sequenced within a study of cytomegalovirus exposure and HLA in healthy donors. Turning to the study itself: Of roughly 400 genotyped donors, roughly 81% grouped in the Caucasian-associated ancestry cluster.

A remark on this clone: What it binds is unknown.

The CDR3 extends over 16 amino acids. V lost 4 bases, J lost 1 base, and 10 bases stayed unmatched. Germline V CDR1 and CDR2: SGHRS, YFSETQ. Overall study results and limits: Later analysis demonstrated an association between a missense DCLRE1C variant and TCR beta V- and J-gene trimming. When analyzed later, the rates of TCR association showed variation by HLA locus, with DRB1 the most and HLA-C the fewest.

This PCR relied on a set of 60 Vbeta primers and 13 Jbeta primers. TCRdb keeps only in-frame clones here, not all; method: immunoSEQ multiplex PCR. This table lists approximately 45,000 clones. The sequence derives from a woman aged 40 to 55 in good health and CMV-seronegative. The chain recombines TRBV5-1 with TRBJ1-1; TRBD1 aligns across 7 bases. Sample: PBMCs. The DNA for the CDR3 is TGCGCCAGCAGCCCATCCTACAGGGGAGGGAACACTGAAGCTTTCTTT. Amino acids: CASSPSYRGGNTEAFF.